This T cell receptor beta chain was recorded in a study of beta chain features in type 1 diabetes. Study results and caveats: TCRB CDR3 length was moderately but significantly reduced in all four CD4+ subsets of Type 1 diabetes patients.

Reverse transcription of all isolated RNA meant that expressed TCRB transcripts were sequenced. Generated by immunoSEQ multiplex PCR, the TCRdb table keeps only in-frame clones and is missing some. Of 600,000 to 700,000 clones in the sample, roughly 12% were seen once. With respect to this clone: Its specificity is unknown.

Trimming removed 7 bases from V and 7 bases from J, with 14 bases in between. Germline values: CDR1 SGHAT, CDR2 FQNNGV. CDR3 length: 14 amino acids. Sequencing was done on a sample of naive CD4+ T cells from blood. The chain has TRBV11-2 and TRBJ1-6; D is uncertain. The TCR comes from a man aged 25 to 40 with type 1 diabetes. The DNA of the CDR3 is TGTGCCAGCACCTCCTATATAGGGAATTCACCCCTCCACTTT. It specifies CASTSYIGNSPLHF.